This T cell receptor beta chain was sequenced for a study of blood T cell repertoires in COVID-19. Background on the study: Whether acute or convalescent, the COVID-19 samples came from the United States, Italy and Spain. In each case, the material was cDNA or gDNA derived from T cells, B-cell-depleted T cells, or PBMCs.

The germline V gene encodes CDR1 MDHEN and CDR2 SYDVKM. This CDR3 has 14 residues. The V gene lost 5 bases and the J gene lost 7 bases, with 12 bases spanning the gap. Per the original methods: Using reference gene primer amplification, nucleated cell counts were estimated. TCRdb keeps only in-frame clones here, not all; method: immunoSEQ multiplex PCR. From that table come the V and J calls and clone size; the DNA was used to work out D and trimming. The profile shows about 100,000 clones, about 86% of them singletons. Material for sequencing was PBMCs or T cells enriched from blood (not recorded which). This clonotype originated in a woman aged 50 to 65 who had recovered from COVID-19. The gene calls are TRBV28 and TRBJ1-6; D is unresolved. CDR3 nucleotide sequence: TGTGCCAGCAGTCTCGAGATGCGGAATTCACCCCTCCACTTT. Its protein product is CASSLEMRNSPLHF.